This T cell receptor beta chain was captured by sequencing in a study of shared clonotypes between healthy human individuals. Looking at the study overall: Each donor's CD4 naive and CD4 memory cells filled three plates apiece, CD8 naive two, and CD8 memory one.

The germline CDR1 and CDR2 sequences are SGHRS and YFSETQ. V was cut by 0 bases and J by 4 bases, with 7 bases left in between. The CDR3 runs 13 residues. The repertoire was sequenced with immunoSEQ multiplex PCR; TCRdb's copy has only in-frame clones and lacks some. The sample lists some 2.1 million clones, 85% to 95% occurring once. Worth noting for this clone: Other DNA sequences from this sample encode an identical CDR3 as well.

Each donor was a Caucasian adult residing in Nashville, Tennessee. Sequencing was carried out using naive CD4+ T cells sorted from blood. Specified subset: CD45RA+ positively selected. The receptor was isolated from a man between 18 and 35 years old in good health. The chain employs TRBV5-1 and TRBJ1-2; D remains ambiguous. CDR3 region: CASSLAEAYGYTF. DNA of the CDR3: TGCGCCAGCAGCTTGGCCGAGGCCTATGGCTACACCTTC.